The sequence of this T cell receptor beta chain was determined in a study of blood T cell repertoires in COVID-19 (dated by TCRdb to 2018 to 2021). About the study as a whole: Collaborator samples came from the United States, Italy and Spain and covered acute and convalescent phases of COVID-19. A de-identified subject ID, COVID-19 status, age in years and sex were almost always included in the sample metadata. HLA class I and class II types, where available, came from metadata supplied by the sample provider rather than from assay-based typing. The dataset comprised deeply sampled blood TCRbeta repertoires from subjects exposed to, actively infected with, or recovered from COVID-19. A freely available public database, intended as a resource for researchers studying the immune response to SARS-CoV-2, is where the repertoires were released. The samples were drawn from two sources: the first 160 participants of the ongoing ImmuneRACE study, and about 1,300 subjects contributed by 6 global collaborators. The material from the prospective study consisted of cDNA or gDNA derived from T cells, B-cell-depleted T cells, or PBMCs. Overall study outcomes, separate from this receptor: The quantity of clinical and demographic metadata differed by source and by participant and was supplied without curation.

Trimmed from V: 1 base; trimmed from J: 3 bases; junction bases lacking a gene match: 2. CDR3 length: 15 amino acids, cysteine to phenylalanine. Solely the CDR3 DNA is kept, with 45 bases framed from the first base. The germline V gene sets CDR1 to LGHNA and CDR2 to YNFKEQ. TCRbeta CDR3 regions were amplified from genomic DNA using the immunoSEQ Assay, a bias-controlled multiplex PCR. In the paper's pipeline: Nucleated cell counts per sample were estimated from amplification of reference gene primers within the assay. Sequence reads were collapsed and filtered to measure the absolute abundance of every unique TCRbeta CDR3 rearrangement. For each sample, productive Simpson clonality was calculated by taking the square root of Simpson's diversity index across productive rearrangements. TCRdb stores this immuneACCESS table with in-frame sequences only. Part of the clones is absent; in the studies checked, under half of the shortfall reflects unresolved V genes, and no reason is known for the rest. V and J calls and clone size are as listed in that table; D and trimming were resolved from the DNA. The sample includes nearly 100,000 clones, with about 86% observed a single time. The ten biggest clones cover under 2% of the sample.

As to this clone: Its antigen target is currently unknown. No per-base quality is available; no much larger clone lies one base away.

Whole blood was collected in K2EDTA tubes by collaborating institutions according to the institutions' own protocols. Collaborator samples were shipped for TCRbeta analysis as frozen whole blood, isolated PBMCs, or DNA extracted from either sample type. The V and J segments used are TRBV4-2 and TRBJ2-1; the junction holds 8 bases that match TRBD2. The receptor was derived from an older man with acute or convalescent COVID-19. Sequencing was carried out using peripheral blood. The CDR3 reads CASSQGGGNYNEQFF. The sequenced DNA: TGTGCCAGCAGCCAAGGCGGGGGGAACTACAATGAGCAGTTCTTC.